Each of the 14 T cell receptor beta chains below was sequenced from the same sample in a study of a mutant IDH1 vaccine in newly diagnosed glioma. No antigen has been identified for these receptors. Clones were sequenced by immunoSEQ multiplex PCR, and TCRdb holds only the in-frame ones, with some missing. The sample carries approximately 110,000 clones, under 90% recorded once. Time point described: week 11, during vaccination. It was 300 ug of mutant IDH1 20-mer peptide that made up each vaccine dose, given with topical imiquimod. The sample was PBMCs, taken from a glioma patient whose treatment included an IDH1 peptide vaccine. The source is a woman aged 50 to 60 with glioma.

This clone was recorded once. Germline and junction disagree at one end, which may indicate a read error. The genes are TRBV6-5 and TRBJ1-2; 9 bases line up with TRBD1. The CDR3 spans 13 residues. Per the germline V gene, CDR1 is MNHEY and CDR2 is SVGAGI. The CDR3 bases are TGTGCCAGCAGTTACCCCGGGACAGGGAGTATCTCCTTC. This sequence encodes CASSYPGTGSISF.

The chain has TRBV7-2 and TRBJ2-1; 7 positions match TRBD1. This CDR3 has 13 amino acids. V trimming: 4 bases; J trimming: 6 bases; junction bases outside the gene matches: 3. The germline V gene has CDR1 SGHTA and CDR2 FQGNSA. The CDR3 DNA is TGTGCCAGCAGCTGGGACAGACGCAATGAGCAGTTCTTC. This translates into CASSWDRRNEQFF.

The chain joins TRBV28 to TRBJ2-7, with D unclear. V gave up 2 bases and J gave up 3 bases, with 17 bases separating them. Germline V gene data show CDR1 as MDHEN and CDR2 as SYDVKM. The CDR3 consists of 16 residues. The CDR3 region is CASSLGGPYTSYEQYF. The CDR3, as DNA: TGTGCCAGCAGTTTAGGCGGACCCTATACCAGCTACGAGCAGTACTTC.

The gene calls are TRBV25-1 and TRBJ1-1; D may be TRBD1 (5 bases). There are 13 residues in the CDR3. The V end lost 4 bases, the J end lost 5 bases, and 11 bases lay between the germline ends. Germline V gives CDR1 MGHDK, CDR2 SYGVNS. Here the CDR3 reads CASSGPRGTEAFF. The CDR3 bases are TGTGCCAGCAGTGGACCAAGGGGAACTGAAGCTTTCTTT.

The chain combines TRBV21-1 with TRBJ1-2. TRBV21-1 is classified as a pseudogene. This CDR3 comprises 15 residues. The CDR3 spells CASSKAVVYNYGYTF. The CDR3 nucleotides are TGTGCCAGCAGCAAAGCTGTGGTCTATAACTATGGCTACACCTTC.

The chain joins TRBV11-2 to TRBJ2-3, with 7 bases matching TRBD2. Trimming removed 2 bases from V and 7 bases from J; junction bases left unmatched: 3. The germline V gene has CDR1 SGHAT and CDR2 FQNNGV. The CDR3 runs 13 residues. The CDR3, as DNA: TGTGCCAGCAGCTTACAAGCGGGGAATACGCAGTATTTT. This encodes CASSLQAGNTQYF.

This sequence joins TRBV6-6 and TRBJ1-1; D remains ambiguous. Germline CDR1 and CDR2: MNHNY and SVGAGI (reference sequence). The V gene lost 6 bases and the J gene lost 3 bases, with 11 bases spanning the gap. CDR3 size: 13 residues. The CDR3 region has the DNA TGTGCCAGCAGCCTGGGGATGGACACTGAAGCTTTCTTT. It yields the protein CASSLGMDTEAFF.

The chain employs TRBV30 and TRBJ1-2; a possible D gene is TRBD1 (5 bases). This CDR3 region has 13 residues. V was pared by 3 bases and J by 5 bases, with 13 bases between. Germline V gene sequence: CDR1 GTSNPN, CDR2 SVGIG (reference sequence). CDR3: CAWRGTEKYGYTF. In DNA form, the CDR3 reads TGTGCCTGGAGGGGGACGGAAAAGTATGGCTACACCTTC.

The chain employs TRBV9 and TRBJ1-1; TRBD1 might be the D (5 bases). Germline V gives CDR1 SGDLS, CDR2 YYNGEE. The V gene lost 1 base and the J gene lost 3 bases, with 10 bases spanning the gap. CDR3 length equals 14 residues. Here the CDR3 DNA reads TGTGCCAGCAGCGTAACCGGGGGTTACACTGAAGCTTTCTTT. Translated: CASSVTGGYTEAFF.

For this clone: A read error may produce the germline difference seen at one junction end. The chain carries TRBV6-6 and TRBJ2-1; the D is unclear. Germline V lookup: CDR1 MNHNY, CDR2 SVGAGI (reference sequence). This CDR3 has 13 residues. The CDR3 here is CASRYPHTDEQFF. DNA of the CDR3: TGTGCCAGCCGTTACCCCCACACAGATGAGCAGTTCTTC.

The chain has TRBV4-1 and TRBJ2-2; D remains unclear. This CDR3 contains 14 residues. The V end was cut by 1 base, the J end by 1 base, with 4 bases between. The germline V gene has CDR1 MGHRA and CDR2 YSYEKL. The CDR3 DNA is TGCGCCAGCAGCCAAGTGGTGAACACCGGGGAGCTGTTTTTT. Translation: CASSQVVNTGELFF.

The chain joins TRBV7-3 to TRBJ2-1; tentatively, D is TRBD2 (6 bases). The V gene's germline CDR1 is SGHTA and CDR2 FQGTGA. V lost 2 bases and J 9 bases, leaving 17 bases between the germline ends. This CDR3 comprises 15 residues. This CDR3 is CASSLSPERRGEQFF. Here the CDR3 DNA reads TGTGCCAGCAGCTTATCTCCCGAGCGGCGGGGTGAGCAGTTCTTC.

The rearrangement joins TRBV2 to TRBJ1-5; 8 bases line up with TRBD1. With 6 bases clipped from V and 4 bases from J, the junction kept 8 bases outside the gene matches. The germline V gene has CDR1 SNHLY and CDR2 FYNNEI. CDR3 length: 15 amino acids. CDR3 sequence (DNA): TGTGCCAGCAGAAAAGACAGGGGAACTAATCAGCCCCAGCATTTT. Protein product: CASRKDRGTNQPQHF.

The CDR3 bases are TGTGCCAGCAGTCCTAGCGGGAGTTACGAGCAGTACTTC. Amino acid sequence: CASSPSGSYEQYF. This chain connects TRBV27 to TRBJ2-7, with TRBD2 matching 10 bases. The germline gives CDR1 MNHEY, CDR2 SMNVEV (reference sequence). V was clipped by 5 bases and J by 4 bases; unmatched bases: 2. This CDR3 has 13 residues.